This TCR beta chain was obtained from a study of early T cells in non-severe SARS-CoV-2 infection. For the study at large: Unsorted whole blood bulk RNA was sequenced, with unpaired chains.

The V end was cut by 2 bases, the J end by 3 bases, with 11 bases between. The V gene's germline CDR1 is KGHSH and CDR2 LQKENI. This CDR3 comprises 15 residues. Unique molecular identifiers were attached to individual cDNA molecules. Via MiXCR, TCRdb re-called the 5' RACE reads, giving one row per CDR3 protein. The sample includes 100,000 to 150,000 distinct CDR3 sequences, 14% to 15% of them seen just once. The study's findings and limits: Using VDJdb, the matching emphasized anti-spike CD8 responses while missing private and CD4 specificities.

In this sample, this clonotype turned up a few times. Its matching antigen is unknown. Sequenced material: whole blood. The chain uses TRBV18 and TRBJ2-1, with D perhaps given as TRBD1 or TRBD2 (5 bases each). This clonotype was sampled from an adult who was a healthcare worker with PCR-confirmed SARS-CoV-2 infection or an uninfected control (not recorded which). The CDR3, as DNA: TGTGCCAGCTCACCAAGTACAGGAGGCTACAATGAGCAGTTCTTC. The encoded protein is CASSPSTGGYNEQFF. Full variable domain (outside the CDR3, taken from reference TRBV18 and TRBJ2-1): NAGVMQNPRHLVRRRGQEARLRCSPMKGHSHVYWYRQLPEEGLKFMVYLQKENIIDESGMPKERFSAEFPKEGPSILRIQQVVRGDSAAYFCASSPSTGGYNEQFFGPGTRLTVL.